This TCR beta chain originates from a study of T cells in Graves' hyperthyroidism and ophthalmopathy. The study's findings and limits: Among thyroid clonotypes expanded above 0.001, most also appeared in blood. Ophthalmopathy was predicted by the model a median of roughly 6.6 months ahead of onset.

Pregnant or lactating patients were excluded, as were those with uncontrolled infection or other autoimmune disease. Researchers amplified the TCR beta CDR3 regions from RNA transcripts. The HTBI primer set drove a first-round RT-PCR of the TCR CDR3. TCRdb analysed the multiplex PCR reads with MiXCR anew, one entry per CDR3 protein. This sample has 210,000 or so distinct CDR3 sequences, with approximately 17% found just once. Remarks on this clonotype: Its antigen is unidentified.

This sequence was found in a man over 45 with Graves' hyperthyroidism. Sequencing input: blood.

The CDR3 DNA reads TGTGCCAGCAGTTACTCTTTCGCCACCACGAACACCGGGGAGCTGTTTTTT. Translation: CASSYSFATTNTGELFF. V usage is TRBV6-2 or TRBV6-3 and J usage is TRBJ2-2, with D uncertain. Germline lookup yields CDR1 MNHEY and CDR2 SVGEGT. Deletions cut 0 bases from V and 0 bases from J, with 11 bases between. The CDR3 runs to 17 residues.